Presented here are 20 T cell receptor beta chains from one specimen sequenced in a study of identical twins. A single record per CDR3 protein comes from TCRdb applying MiXCR to the 5' RACE reads. The table records 350,000 or so distinct CDR3 sequences, 9% to 15% of them present only once. This sample also appeared in a second study, on yellow fever vaccine responses in identical twins.

Sequenced: CD8+ T cells sorted from blood. The receptors here all came from a young woman in good health.

This clonotype was counted only a few times. The DNA of the CDR3 is TGTGCCAGCAGTTACGATGGTAGCGGGAGCTACGAGCAGTACTTC. It specifies CASSYDGSGSYEQYF. The chain couples TRBV6-5 to TRBJ2-7; 9 bases are a match to TRBD2. Germline V gives CDR1 MNHEY, CDR2 SVGAGI. This CDR3 is built from 15 residues. Germline trimming cut 2 bases from V and 3 bases from J; bases unmatched to any gene: 5.

This clonotype was found a few times. The chain uses TRBV15 and TRBJ1-1; D is possibly TRBD1 (5 bases). The V gene lost 4 bases and the J gene lost 1 base, with 7 bases spanning the gap. The CDR3 is made up of 13 amino acids. Germline V gene sequence: CDR1 LNHNV, CDR2 YYDKDF (reference sequence). CDR3 sequence (DNA): TGTGCCACCAGCAAAGACAGGAACACTGAAGCTTTCTTT. Translation: CATSKDRNTEAFF.

This clonotype came up a few times. The rearrangement joins TRBV28 to TRBJ2-7; perhaps TRBD2 as D (6 bases). Per the germline V gene, CDR1 is MDHEN and CDR2 is SYDVKM. This CDR3 contains 14 residues. CDR3 residues: CASSPRERSHEQYV. CDR3 bases: TGCGCCAGCAGTCCCCGGGAGCGCAGCCACGAGCAGTACGTC.

The rearrangement links TRBV3-1 to TRBJ2-2; 12 bases are shared with TRBD2. Germline V gene lookup returns CDR1 LGHDT and CDR2 YNNKEL (reference sequence). Losses at the gene ends were 7 bases for V and 5 bases for J; bases not matched to a gene: 11. The CDR3 has 17 residues. The CDR3 is CASTQPTSGRETGELFF. CDR3 DNA: TGTGCCAGCACCCAGCCGACTAGCGGGAGAGAAACCGGGGAGCTGTTTTTT.

The chain couples TRBV6-5 to TRBJ1-2; TRBD1 is a possible D gene (5 bases). CDR3 length equals 17 residues. The V gene lost 2 bases and the J gene lost 6 bases, with 22 bases spanning the gap. Germline V CDR1 and CDR2: MNHEY, SVGAGI. The CDR3 DNA sequence: TGTGCCAGCAGTTACGGGAGACAGTTTTGGCCATTTGATGGCTACACCTTC. Residues: CASSYGRQFWPFDGYTF.

This clonotype was observed a handful of times. Germline and junction disagree at one end, which may indicate a read error. The chain combines TRBV27 with TRBJ2-3; D remains unclear. The CDR3 has 12 amino acids. CDR1 is MNHEY, CDR2 SMNVEV, per germline (reference sequence). The CDR3 DNA sequence: TGTGCCAGCAGTTTGACCCAGTTCCCGCAGTGTTTT. As protein: CASSLTQFPQCF.

This clonotype has just a few counts. The V and J genes are TRBV5-1 and TRBJ1-2; D gene ambiguous. This CDR3 is built from 14 residues. From germline, CDR1 is SGHRS and CDR2 YFSETQ. V lost 2 bases to trimming and J lost 2 bases, with 10 bases between them. Here the CDR3 DNA reads TGCGCCAGCAGCTTCAGCAGAAGCAACTATGGCTACACCTTC. It encodes CASSFSRSNYGYTF.

The V gene is TRBV4-1, the J gene TRBJ2-1, with 8 nucleotides matching TRBD1. Germline V gives CDR1 MGHRA, CDR2 YSYEKL. V was pared by 0 bases and J by 1 base, with 14 bases of the junction left unmatched. The CDR3 runs to 20 residues. CDR3 region: CASSQDPGQGYLVSYNEQFF. The CDR3 DNA reads as TGCGCCAGCAGCCAAGATCCAGGACAGGGTTACCTCGTTTCCTACAATGAGCAGTTCTTC.

The V gene is TRBV29-1, the J gene TRBJ2-3; D not resolved. The CDR3 consists of 10 residues. V was cut by 7 bases and J by 3 bases, with 5 bases left in between. Germline lookup yields CDR1 SQVTM and CDR2 ANQGSEA. DNA for the CDR3: TGCAGCGGGCGGACAGATACGCAGTATTTT. Residues: CSGRTDTQYF.

This clonotype was seen a handful of times. This sequence joins TRBV28 and TRBJ2-3; the match to TRBD2 covers 9 bases. CDR3 size: 18 residues. Germline CDR1 MDHEN, CDR2 SYDVKM. V lost 7 bases, J lost 1 base, and 15 bases stayed unmatched. The CDR3: CASKGQVMREGRTDTQYF. The CDR3 DNA reads TGTGCCAGCAAAGGTCAGGTCATGCGGGAGGGCCGCACAGATACGCAGTATTTT.

V gene TRBV2 combines with J gene TRBJ2-2, with D possibly being TRBD2 (5 bases). The germline V and J ends were trimmed by 2 bases and 4 bases, with 11 bases remaining between them. CDR1 SNHLY and CDR2 FYNNEI come from the germline V gene. The CDR3 consists of 15 residues. The CDR3 nucleotides read TGTGCCAGCAGTGAAAAGGCGGCGGGCACCGGGGAGCTGTTTTTT. Amino acids: CASSEKAAGTGELFF.

The CDR3: CASSFRGRDGTDTQYF. The CDR3 region has the DNA TGTGCCAGCAGCTTCCGGGGGAGGGACGGCACAGATACGCAGTATTTT. This chain connects TRBV7-8 to TRBJ2-3; 7 bases map to TRBD2. The V gene's germline CDR1 is SGHVS and CDR2 FQNEAQ. V was clipped by 3 bases and J by 1 base; unmatched bases: 7. The CDR3 spans 16 residues.

This clonotype has only a few counts. The genes are TRBV9 and TRBJ2-5; 8 nucleotides agree with TRBD1. The germline V gene has CDR1 SGDLS and CDR2 YYNGEE. The CDR3 is 15 amino acids. V lost 0 bases, J lost 1 base, and 2 bases stayed unmatched. The CDR3 reads CASSVATGGQETQYF. The DNA of the CDR3 is TGTGCCAGCAGCGTAGCCACAGGGGGCCAAGAGACCCAGTACTTC.

This clonotype was recorded a few times. The chain combines TRBV12-3 or TRBV12-4 with TRBJ2-2, with D unresolved. V gave up 4 bases and J gave up 5 bases, with 11 bases separating them. The CDR3 has 14 amino acids. For the CDR3, the DNA is TGTGCCAGCAGTTATAGGGCCCGAACCGGGGAGCTGTTTTTT. Translating gives CASSYRARTGELFF.

This clonotype was counted a few times. The rearrangement joins TRBV12-3 or TRBV12-4 to TRBJ2-7, with a possible D match to TRBD1 (5 bases). The CDR3 sequence is 14 residues long. The germline V and J ends were trimmed by 5 bases and 2 bases, with 13 bases remaining between them. CDR3 in DNA: TGTGCCAGCAGTCAACTCAGGGTTGCCTACGAGCAGTACTTC. This encodes CASSQLRVAYEQYF.

The rearrangement joins TRBV7-9 to TRBJ2-1, with a weak D call TRBD1 (6 bases). The CDR3 extends over 17 amino acids. Trimming stripped 4 bases from V and 0 bases from J, with 16 bases between. Germline assignment: CDR1 SEHNR and CDR2 FQNEAQ (reference sequence). The CDR3 region has the DNA TGTGCCAGCAGCTCGTCGGACAGTCTTAGCTCCTACAATGAGCAGTTCTTC. It is translated as CASSSSDSLSSYNEQFF.

The chain carries TRBV11-2 and TRBJ2-1; D may correspond to TRBD1 or TRBD2 (5 bases each). From germline, CDR1 is SGHAT and CDR2 FQNNGV. V was clipped by 4 bases and J by 2 bases, with 12 bases between them. The CDR3 totals 15 residues. The CDR3 region is CASSSGGVAYNEQFF. The CDR3 bases are TGTGCCAGCAGCTCTGGGGGAGTAGCCTACAATGAGCAGTTCTTC.

A few counts support this clonotype. J is TRBJ2-2 and V is TRBV10-3, with D unresolved. Germline V gives CDR1 ENHRY, CDR2 SYGVKD. The CDR3 sequence is 15 residues long. The V end lost 3 bases, the J end lost 4 bases, and 12 bases lay between the germline ends. In nucleotides, the CDR3 is TGTGCCATCAGTGATTTCGCCTGGGTCACCGGGGAGCTGTTTTTT. Translation gives CAISDFAWVTGELFF.

This clonotype came up many times. The chain combines TRBV4-2 with TRBJ2-3; 9 bases match TRBD2. The CDR3 loop spans 18 amino acids. The V gene end was trimmed by 3 bases and the J gene end by 0 bases; junction bases not matched to a gene: 10. Germline loops: CDR1 LGHNA, CDR2 YNFKEQ. The CDR3 sequence is CASSQPSGAGPSTDTQYF. In nucleotides, the CDR3 is TGTGCCAGCAGCCAGCCTAGCGGGGCGGGACCTAGCACAGATACGCAGTATTTT.

Only one count was recorded for this clonotype. DNA of the CDR3: TGTGCCAGCAGCAATTTGAGACGGAACCAAAAATATTACAATGAGCAGTTCTTC. This encodes CASSNLRRNQKYYNEQFF. The J gene is TRBJ2-1, the V gene TRBV21-1. TRBV21-1 is flagged as a pseudogene. CDR3 length equals 18 residues.